This record covers a single T cell receptor (beta chain). Its antigen is unidentified. Subsequent to a culture period of 10 days, CD4+ T cells were isolated. The infection with SARS-CoV-2 (confirmed by PCR) occurred in this person between March and December 2020. These data come from a study of vaccination effects on CD4 cells after COVID-19. About the research overall: Two recovered convalescent patients were sampled 16 days and one week pre-vaccination.

Using immunoSEQ multiplex PCR, the repertoire was profiled, and TCRdb retains in-frame clones only, with some absent. The sample contains about 51,000 clones, around 70% of which appear only once. Points from the study as a whole: Clones induced by infection and by vaccine showed marked clonal contraction late after vaccination.

Between the trimmed V and J ends, which lost 1 base and 2 bases, there was a span of 14 bases. This CDR3 has 16 residues. Germline-derived CDR1 and CDR2 are MGHDK and SYGVNS. This specimen was CD4+ T cells from PBMCs cultured without peptide, taken before COVID-19 vaccination. This sequence originates from a human donor who had a prior SARS-CoV-2 infection. The chain links TRBV25-1 to TRBJ2-5, with TRBD1 as a possible D gene (5 bases). As DNA, the CDR3 is TGTGCCAGCAGTGAATTCGGAAAGGGGCAGCAAGAGACCCAGTACTTC. This encodes CASSEFGKGQQETQYF.